The text below deals with one T cell receptor (beta chain). This specimen comes from a study of blood T cell repertoires in COVID-19. Authors' data handling: Cell counts per sample came from amplifying reference gene primers. Produced via immunoSEQ multiplex PCR; TCRdb's table is partial and in-frame only. Clonal size and the V and J genes are those of that table, whereas D and trimming came from the DNA. The sample has 20,000 to 25,000 clones; around 90% are singletons. Sequencing used peripheral blood. The receptor comes from a woman in her 70s with active COVID-19.

CDR3 loop: CASRTFREGNTIYF. As DNA, the CDR3 is TGTGCCAGCAGAACCTTTCGGGAGGGAAACACCATATATTTT. The V call is TRBV6-5, the J call TRBJ1-3; D is ambiguous. The CDR3 runs to 14 residues. The V gene's germline CDR1 is MNHEY and CDR2 SVGAGI. V lost 6 bases, J lost 4 bases, and 13 bases lay in between.